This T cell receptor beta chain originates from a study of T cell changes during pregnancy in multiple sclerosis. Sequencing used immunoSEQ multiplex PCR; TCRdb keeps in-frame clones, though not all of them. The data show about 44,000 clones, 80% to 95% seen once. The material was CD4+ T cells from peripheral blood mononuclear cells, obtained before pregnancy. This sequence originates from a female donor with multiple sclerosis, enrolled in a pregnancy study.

CDR3 nucleotide sequence: TGTGCCAGCTCGGGACAGGGATATAACTACGAGCAGTACTTC. It codes for CASSGQGYNYEQYF. This chain connects TRBV2 to TRBJ2-7, with TRBD1 matching over 9 bases. CDR1 is SNHLY and CDR2 is FYNNEI in the germline V gene. CDR3 length equals 14 residues. J gave up 3 bases and V 8 bases, and 8 bases lay outside the gene matches.